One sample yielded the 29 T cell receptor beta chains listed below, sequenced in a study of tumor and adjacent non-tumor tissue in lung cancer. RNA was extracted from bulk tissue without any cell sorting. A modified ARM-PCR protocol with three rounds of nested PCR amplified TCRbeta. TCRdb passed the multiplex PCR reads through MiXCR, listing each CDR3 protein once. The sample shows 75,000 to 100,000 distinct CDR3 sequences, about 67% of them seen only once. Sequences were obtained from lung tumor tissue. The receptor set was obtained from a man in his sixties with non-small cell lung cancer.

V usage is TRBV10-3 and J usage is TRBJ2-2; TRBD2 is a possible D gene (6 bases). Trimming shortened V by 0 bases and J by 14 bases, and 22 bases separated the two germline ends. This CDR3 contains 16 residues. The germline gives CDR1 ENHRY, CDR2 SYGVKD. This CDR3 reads CAISESEGINTVELFF. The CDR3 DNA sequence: TGTGCCATCAGTGAGTCGGAGGGGATTAACACCGTGGAACTGTTTTTT.

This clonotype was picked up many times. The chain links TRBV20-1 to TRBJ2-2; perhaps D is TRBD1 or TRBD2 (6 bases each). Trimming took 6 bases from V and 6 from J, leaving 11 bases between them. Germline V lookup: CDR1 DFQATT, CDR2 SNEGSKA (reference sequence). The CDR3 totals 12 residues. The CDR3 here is CSARRGAGELFF. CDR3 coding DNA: TGCAGTGCAAGAAGGGGGGCCGGGGAGCTGTTTTTT.

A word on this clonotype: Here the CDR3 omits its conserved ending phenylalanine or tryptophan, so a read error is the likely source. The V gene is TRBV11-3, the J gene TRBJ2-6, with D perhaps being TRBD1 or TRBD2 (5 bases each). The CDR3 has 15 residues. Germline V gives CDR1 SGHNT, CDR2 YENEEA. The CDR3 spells CASSQEGSGAKVLTY. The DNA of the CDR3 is TGTGCCAGCAGCCAAGAGGGTTCTGGGGCCAAGGTCCTGACTTAC.

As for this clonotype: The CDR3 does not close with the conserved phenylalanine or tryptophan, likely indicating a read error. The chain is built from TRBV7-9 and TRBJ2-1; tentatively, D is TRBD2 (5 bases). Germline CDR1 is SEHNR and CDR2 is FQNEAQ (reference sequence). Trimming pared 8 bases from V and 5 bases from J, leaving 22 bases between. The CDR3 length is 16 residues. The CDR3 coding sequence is TGTGCCAGCTCGGTCCTTCTAGGGAGTTCGAACAATGAGCAGTTCCTC. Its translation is CASSVLLGSSNNEQFL.

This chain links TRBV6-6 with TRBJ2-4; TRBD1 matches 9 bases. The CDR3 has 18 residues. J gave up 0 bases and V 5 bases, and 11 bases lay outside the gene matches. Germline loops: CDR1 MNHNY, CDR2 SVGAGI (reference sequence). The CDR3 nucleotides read TGTGCCAGCAGTCCGATCTCCGGGACAGGGCTAGCCAAAAACATTCAGTACTTC. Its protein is CASSPISGTGLAKNIQYF.

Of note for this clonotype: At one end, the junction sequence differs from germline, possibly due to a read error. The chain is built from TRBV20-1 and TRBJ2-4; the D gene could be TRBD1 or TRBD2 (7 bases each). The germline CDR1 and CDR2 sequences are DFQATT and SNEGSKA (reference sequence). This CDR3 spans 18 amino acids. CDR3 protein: CTASGLSGTVSAKNIQYF. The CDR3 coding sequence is TGCACTGCTAGTGGACTAAGCGGGACAGTATCGGCCAAAAACATTCAGTACTTC.

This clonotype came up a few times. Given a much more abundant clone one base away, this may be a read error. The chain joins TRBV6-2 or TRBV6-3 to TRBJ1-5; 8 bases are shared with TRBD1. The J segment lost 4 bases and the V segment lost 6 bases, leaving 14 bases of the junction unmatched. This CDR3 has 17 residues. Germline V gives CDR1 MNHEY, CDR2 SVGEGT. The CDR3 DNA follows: TGTGCCAGCAGGGGGAGACAGGGGCTGCTGGTAAATCAGCCCCAGCATTTT. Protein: CASRGRQGLLVNQPQHF.

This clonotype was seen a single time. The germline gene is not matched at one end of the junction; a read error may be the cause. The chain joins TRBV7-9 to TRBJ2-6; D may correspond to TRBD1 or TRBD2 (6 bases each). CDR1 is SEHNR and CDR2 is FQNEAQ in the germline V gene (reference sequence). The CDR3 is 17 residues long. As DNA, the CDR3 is TGTGCCAGCAGCCCCCCAAGGGGGGTCTCTGGGGCCAACGTCCTGGCTTTC. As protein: CASSPPRGVSGANVLAF.

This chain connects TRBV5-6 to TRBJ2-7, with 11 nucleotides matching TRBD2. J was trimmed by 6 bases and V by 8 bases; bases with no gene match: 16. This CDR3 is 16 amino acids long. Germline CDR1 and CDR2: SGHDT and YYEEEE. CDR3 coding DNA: TGTGCCAGTACCACCCGCCTAGCGGGAGGACGGGGCGAGCAGTACTTC. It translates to CASTTRLAGGRGEQYF. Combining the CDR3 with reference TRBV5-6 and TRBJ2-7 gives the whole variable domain DAGVTQSPTHLIKTRGQQVTLRCSPKSGHDTVSWYQQALGQGPQFIFQYYEEEERQRGNFPDRFSGHQFPNYSSELNVNALLLGDSALYLCASTTRLAGGRGEQYFGPGTRLTVT.

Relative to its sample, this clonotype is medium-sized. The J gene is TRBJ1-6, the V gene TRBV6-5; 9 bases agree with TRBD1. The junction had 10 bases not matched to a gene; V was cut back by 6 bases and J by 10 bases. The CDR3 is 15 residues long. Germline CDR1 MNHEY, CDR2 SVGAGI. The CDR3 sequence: CASRFGGQGWSPLHF. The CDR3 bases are TGTGCCAGCAGATTTGGGGGACAGGGTTGGTCACCCCTCCACTTT.

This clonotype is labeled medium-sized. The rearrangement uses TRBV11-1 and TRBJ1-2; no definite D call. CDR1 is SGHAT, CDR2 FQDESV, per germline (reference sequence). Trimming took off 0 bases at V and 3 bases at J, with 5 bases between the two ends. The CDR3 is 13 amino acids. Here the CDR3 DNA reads TGTGCCAGCAGCTTAGCGGGCGACTATGGCTACACCTTC. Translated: CASSLAGDYGYTF.

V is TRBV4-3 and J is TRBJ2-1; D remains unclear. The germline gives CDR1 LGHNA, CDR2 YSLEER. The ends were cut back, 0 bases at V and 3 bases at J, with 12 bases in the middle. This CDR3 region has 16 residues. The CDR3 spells CASSQDLEESYNEQFF. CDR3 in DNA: TGCGCCAGCAGCCAAGATCTTGAGGAAAGCTACAATGAGCAGTTCTTC.

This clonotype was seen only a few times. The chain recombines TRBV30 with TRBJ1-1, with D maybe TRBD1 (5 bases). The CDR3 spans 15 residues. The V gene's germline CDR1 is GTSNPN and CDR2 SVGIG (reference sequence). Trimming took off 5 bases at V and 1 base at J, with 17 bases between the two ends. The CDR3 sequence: CAWGERGAGNTEAFF. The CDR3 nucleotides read TGTGCCTGGGGAGAAAGGGGCGCCGGGAACACTGAAGCTTTCTTT.

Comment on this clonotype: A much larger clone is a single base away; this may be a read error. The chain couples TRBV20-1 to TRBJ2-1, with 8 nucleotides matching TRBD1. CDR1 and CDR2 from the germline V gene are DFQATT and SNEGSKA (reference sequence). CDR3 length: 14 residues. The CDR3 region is CSATRQGPYNEQIF. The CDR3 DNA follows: TGCAGTGCTACAAGACAGGGGCCCTACAATGAGCAGATCTTC.

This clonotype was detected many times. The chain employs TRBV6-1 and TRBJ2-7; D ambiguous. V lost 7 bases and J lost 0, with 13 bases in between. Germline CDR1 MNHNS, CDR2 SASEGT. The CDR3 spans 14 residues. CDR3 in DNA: TGTGCCAGCATTACCAGTCCTATCTCCTACGAGCAGTACTTC. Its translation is CASITSPISYEQYF.

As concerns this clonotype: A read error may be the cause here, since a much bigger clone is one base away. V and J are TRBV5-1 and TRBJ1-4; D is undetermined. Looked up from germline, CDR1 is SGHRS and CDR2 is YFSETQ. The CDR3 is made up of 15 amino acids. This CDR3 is CASCLLGQSNEKLFF. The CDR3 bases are TGCGCCAGCTGCTTGTTAGGTCAGAGTAATGAAAAACTGTTTTTT.

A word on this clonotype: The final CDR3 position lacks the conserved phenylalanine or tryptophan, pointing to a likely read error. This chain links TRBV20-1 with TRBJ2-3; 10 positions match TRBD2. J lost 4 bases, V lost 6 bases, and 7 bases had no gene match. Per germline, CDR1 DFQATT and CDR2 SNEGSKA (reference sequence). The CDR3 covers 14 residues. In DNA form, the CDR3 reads TGCAGTGCGCCTAGCGGGAGAGCACCAGATACGCAGTATTCT. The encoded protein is CSAPSGRAPDTQYS.

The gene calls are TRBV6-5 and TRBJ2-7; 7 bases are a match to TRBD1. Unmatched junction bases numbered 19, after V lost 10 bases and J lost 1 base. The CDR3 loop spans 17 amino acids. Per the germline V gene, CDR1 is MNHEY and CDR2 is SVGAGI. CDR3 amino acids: CATNGTVARSNSYEQYF. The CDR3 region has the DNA TGTGCCACCAATGGGACAGTTGCCCGAAGTAATTCCTACGAGCAGTACTTC.

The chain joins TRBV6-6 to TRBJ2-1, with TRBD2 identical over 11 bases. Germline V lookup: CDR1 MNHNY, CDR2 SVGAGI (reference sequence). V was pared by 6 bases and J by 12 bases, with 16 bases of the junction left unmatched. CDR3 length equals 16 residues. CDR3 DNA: TGTGCCAGCAGAAGAGTAGCGGGAGGGCAGGGGAATTTGCAGTTCTTC. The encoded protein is CASRRVAGGQGNLQFF.

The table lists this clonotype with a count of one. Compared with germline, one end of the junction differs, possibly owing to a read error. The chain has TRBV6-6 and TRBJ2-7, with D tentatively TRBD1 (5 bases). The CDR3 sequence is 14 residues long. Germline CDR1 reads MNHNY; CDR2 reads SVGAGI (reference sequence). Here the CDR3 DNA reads TGTGCCAGCAGCCTGACATGGGGCGCTCCCGAGCGGTACTTC. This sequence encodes CASSLTWGAPERYF.

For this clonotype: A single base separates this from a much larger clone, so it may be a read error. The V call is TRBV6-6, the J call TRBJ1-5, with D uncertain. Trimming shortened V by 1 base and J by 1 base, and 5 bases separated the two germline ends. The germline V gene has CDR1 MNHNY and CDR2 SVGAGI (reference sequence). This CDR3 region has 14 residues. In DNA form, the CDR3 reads TGTGCCAGCAGTTACTTGGGGAGCAATCAGCCCCAGCATTTT. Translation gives CASSYLGSNQPQHF.

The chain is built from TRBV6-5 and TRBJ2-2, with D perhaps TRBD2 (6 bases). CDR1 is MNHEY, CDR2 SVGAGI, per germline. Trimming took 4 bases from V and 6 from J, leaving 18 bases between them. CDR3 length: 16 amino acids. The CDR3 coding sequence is TGTGCCAGCAGTTCGGGACGACCCTCGGGGGCCGGGGAGCTGTTTTTT. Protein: CASSSGRPSGAGELFF.

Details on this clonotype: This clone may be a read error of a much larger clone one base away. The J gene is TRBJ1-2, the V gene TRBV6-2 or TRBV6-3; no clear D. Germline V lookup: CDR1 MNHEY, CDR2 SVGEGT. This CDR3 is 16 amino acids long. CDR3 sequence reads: CASSYSWQVANCGYTF. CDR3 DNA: TGTGCCAGCAGTTACTCTTGGCAGGTCGCTAACTGTGGCTACACCTTC.

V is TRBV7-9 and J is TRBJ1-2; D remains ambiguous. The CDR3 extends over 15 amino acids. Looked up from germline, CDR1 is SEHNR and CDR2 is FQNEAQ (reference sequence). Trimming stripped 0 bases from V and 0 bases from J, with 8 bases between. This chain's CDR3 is CASSLAQSPNYGYTF. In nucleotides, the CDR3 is TGTGCCAGCAGCTTAGCCCAATCCCCTAACTATGGCTACACCTTC.

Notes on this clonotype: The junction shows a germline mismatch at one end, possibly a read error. In nucleotides, the CDR3 is TGCGCCGGCAGCCCCCTTGGGGTGGGCGGCACTGAAGCTTTCTTT. Residues: CAGSPLGVGGTEAFF. The chain links TRBV5-1 to TRBJ1-1, with D hard to call. Germline V CDR1 and CDR2: SGHRS, YFSETQ. This CDR3 has 15 amino acids. Looking up the rest from reference TRBV5-1 and TRBJ1-1 gives the full variable domain: KAGVTQTPRYLIKTRGQQVTLSCSPISGHRSVSWYQQTPGQGLQFLFEYFSETQRNKGNFPGRFSGRQFSNSRSEMNVSTLELGDSALYLCAGSPLGVGGTEAFFGQGTRLTVV.

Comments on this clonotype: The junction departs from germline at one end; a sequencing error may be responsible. The CDR3 sequence is CSWGGPTRQNYDEQYF. DNA for the CDR3: TGTTCCTGGGGTGGTCCCACAAGACAGAACTACGACGAGCAGTACTTC. The chain combines TRBV30 with TRBJ2-7; possible D gene TRBD1, 5 bases. The germline V gene encodes CDR1 GTSNPN and CDR2 SVGIG (reference sequence). This CDR3 contains 16 residues.

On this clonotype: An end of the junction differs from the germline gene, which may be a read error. The CDR3: CVSSTPRQVTYEQYF. The DNA of the CDR3 is TGTGTCAGCAGTACCCCGAGACAGGTGACCTACGAACAGTACTTC. V is TRBV6-2 or TRBV6-3 and J is TRBJ2-7; weak D call: TRBD1 (6 bases). Germline CDR1 MNHEY, CDR2 SVGEGT. The CDR3 is 15 amino acids.

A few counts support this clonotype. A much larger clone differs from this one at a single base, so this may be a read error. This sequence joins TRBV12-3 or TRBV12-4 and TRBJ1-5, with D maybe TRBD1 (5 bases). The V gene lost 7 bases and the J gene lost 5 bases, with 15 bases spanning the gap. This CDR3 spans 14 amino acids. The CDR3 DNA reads TGTGCCAGCATCGGCGGGGGGATGGATCAGCCCCAGCATTTT. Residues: CASIGGGMDQPQHF.

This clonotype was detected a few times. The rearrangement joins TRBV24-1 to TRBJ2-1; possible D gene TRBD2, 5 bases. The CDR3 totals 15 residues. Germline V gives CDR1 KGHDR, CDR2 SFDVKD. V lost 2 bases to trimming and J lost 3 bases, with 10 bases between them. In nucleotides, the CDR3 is TGTGCCACCAGTGATTCCGGGGTCAGCTACAATGAGCAGTTCTTC. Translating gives CATSDSGVSYNEQFF.